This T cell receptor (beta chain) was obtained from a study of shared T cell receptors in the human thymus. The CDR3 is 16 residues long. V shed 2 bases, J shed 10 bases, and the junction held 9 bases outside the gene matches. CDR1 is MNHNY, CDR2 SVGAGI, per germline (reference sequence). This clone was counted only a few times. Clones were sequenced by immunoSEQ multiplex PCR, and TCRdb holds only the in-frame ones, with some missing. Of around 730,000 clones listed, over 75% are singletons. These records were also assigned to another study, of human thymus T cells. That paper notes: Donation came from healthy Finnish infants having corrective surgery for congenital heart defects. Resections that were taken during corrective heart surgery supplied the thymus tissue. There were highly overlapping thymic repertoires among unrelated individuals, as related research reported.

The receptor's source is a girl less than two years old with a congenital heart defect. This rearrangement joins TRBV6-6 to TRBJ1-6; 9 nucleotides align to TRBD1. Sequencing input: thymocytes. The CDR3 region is CASSYILGQGLSPLHF. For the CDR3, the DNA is TGTGCCAGCAGTTACATCTTGGGACAGGGTTTATCACCCCTCCACTTT.